This TCR beta chain emerged from a study of T cell responses to AZD1222 COVID-19 vaccine. There are 11 residues in the CDR3. V dropped 3 bases and J dropped 11 bases, with 10 bases sitting between them. The V gene's germline CDR1 is MDHEN and CDR2 SYDVKM. Profiled with immunoSEQ multiplex PCR; TCRdb holds only in-frame clones, not every one. The data show around 76,000 clones, with 84% seen just once and more than 8.5% held by the top ten. Sequences were derived from peripheral blood, sampled on day 0 of AZD1222 vaccination. The rearrangement joins TRBV28 to TRBJ1-1; D not resolved. The source of this sequence is an adult in good health. The CDR3 DNA reads as TGTGCCAGCAGTTTGAGAGGGAGGGCTTTCTTT. As protein: CASSLRGRAFF.